A single sample is the source of the 27 T cell receptor beta chains below, sequenced in a study of vaccination effects on CD4 cells after COVID-19. TCRdb's copy holds only in-frame clones and misses some; the assay was immunoSEQ multiplex PCR. The data contain approximately 47,000 clones, about 70% of them singletons. These TCRs are of unknown antigen specificity. The authors isolated CD4+ T cells after around 9 days of culture. Two-dose vaccination with either BNT162b2 or mRNA-1273 was given to the participants. The sequences come from CD4+ T cells from PBMCs cultured without peptide, collected after COVID-19 vaccination. The receptors here all came from a human donor who received a COVID-19 vaccine.

This clone showed up just a few times. The V call is TRBV7-9, the J call TRBJ2-5; D may match TRBD1 or TRBD2 (5 bases each). The V and J ends lost 0 bases and 5 bases respectively, with 10 bases between them. The CDR3 is 14 residues long. Germline CDR1 SEHNR, CDR2 FQNEAQ (reference sequence). CDR3 coding DNA: TGTGCCAGCAGCTTAGCCGGGGCCTGGGAGACCCAGTACTTC. Protein sequence: CASSLAGAWETQYF.

The V call is TRBV28, the J call TRBJ2-7, with 14 bases fitting TRBD2. Per germline, CDR1 MDHEN and CDR2 SYDVKM. The CDR3 has 18 amino acids. V trimming: 2 bases; J trimming: 0 bases; junction bases outside the gene matches: 6. The CDR3 DNA reads TGTGCCAGCAGTTTAGCCGGACTAGCGGGAGGACTCTCCTACGAGCAGTACTTC. Encoded protein: CASSLAGLAGGLSYEQYF. The variable domain in full, completed from reference TRBV28 and TRBJ2-7, reads DVKVTQSSRYLVKRTGEKVFLECVQDMDHENMFWYRQDPGLGLRLIYFSYDVKMKEKGDIPEGYSVSREKKERFSLILESASTNQTSMYLCASSLAGLAGGLSYEQYFGPGTRLTVT.

This chain uses TRBV24-1 with TRBJ2-3; D may be TRBD1 (6 bases). Per the germline V gene, CDR1 is KGHDR and CDR2 is SFDVKD. Trimming stripped 4 bases from V and 3 bases from J, with 13 bases between. The CDR3 runs to 15 residues. The DNA of the CDR3 is TGTGCCACCAGTGACCCCGACAGGAAAACAGATACGCAGTATTTT. This gives the protein CATSDPDRKTDTQYF.

The chain carries TRBV4-1 and TRBJ2-7; 9 bases map to TRBD2. Germline V gives CDR1 MGHRA, CDR2 YSYEKL. This CDR3 has 16 residues. V dropped 2 bases and J dropped 0; count of bases not matched to a gene: 5. The CDR3 coding sequence is TGCGCCAGCAGCCAAATATGGACTAGCGACTCCTACGAGCAGTACTTC. As protein: CASSQIWTSDSYEQYF.

This chain links TRBV6-6 with TRBJ1-2; D not certain. V gave up 0 bases and J gave up 1 base, with 9 bases separating them. The CDR3 has 15 amino acids. Germline-derived CDR1 and CDR2 are MNHNY and SVGAGI (reference sequence). The CDR3 coding sequence is TGTGCCAGCAGTTACTCCTCCAGCCGTAACTATGGCTACACCTTC. It yields the protein CASSYSSSRNYGYTF.

V is TRBV29-1 and J is TRBJ2-1; D ambiguous. V was trimmed by 8 bases and J by 6 bases, leaving 11 bases between them. CDR3 length equals 11 residues. The germline CDR1 and CDR2 sequences are SQVTM and ANQGSEA. The DNA for the CDR3 is TGCAGCCTAGTAAGTCCCAATGAGCAGTTCTTC. Translating gives CSLVSPNEQFF.

CDR3 residues: CSVEVERRGPGANVLTF. The CDR3 DNA reads as TGCAGCGTTGAGGTCGAGCGCAGGGGGCCTGGGGCCAACGTCCTGACTTTC. This chain links TRBV29-1 with TRBJ2-6, with 8 nucleotides matching TRBD1. The CDR3 spans 17 residues. V shed 3 bases, J shed 2 bases, and the junction held 9 bases outside the gene matches. CDR1 SQVTM and CDR2 ANQGSEA come from the germline V gene.

This clone was observed a handful of times. The chain links TRBV5-1 to TRBJ1-1; possibly TRBD1 for D (6 bases). The V gene lost 1 base and the J gene lost 7 bases, with 23 bases spanning the gap. In germline, CDR1 is SGHRS, CDR2 YFSETQ. The CDR3 extends over 17 amino acids. In DNA, the CDR3 is TGCGCCAGCAGCTTGTCTGCCCGGGCCTCGACAGGTGGTGAAGCTTTCTTT. It translates to CASSLSARASTGGEAFF.

V usage is TRBV6-5 and J usage is TRBJ2-2; D gene unclear. The germline CDR1 and CDR2 sequences are MNHEY and SVGAGI. The length of the CDR3 is 13 residues. V was shortened by 5 bases and J by 4 bases, with 8 bases between the two germline ends. The CDR3 sequence is CASSKTSTGELFF. CDR3 DNA sequence: TGTGCCAGCAGTAAAACCAGCACCGGGGAGCTGTTTTTT.

The chain links TRBV6-6 to TRBJ1-5; D is unclear. V was shortened by 5 bases and J by 1 base, with 6 bases between the two germline ends. Germline assignment: CDR1 MNHNY and CDR2 SVGAGI (reference sequence). The CDR3 totals 13 residues. CDR3 region: CASSVWSNQPQHF. CDR3 sequence (DNA): TGTGCCAGCAGTGTATGGAGCAATCAGCCCCAGCATTTT.

For this clone: Given the absence of the conserved phenylalanine or tryptophan at the CDR3 end, a read error is likely. It is unclear where the CDR3 begins or ends on the DNA, so no DNA is shown, and the CDR3 is as TCRdb lists it. V usage is TRBV20-1 and J usage is TRBJ1-1. The germline V gene has CDR1 DFQATT and CDR2 SNEGSKA (reference sequence). From its first to its last residue, the CDR3 has 9 amino acids. The CDR3 loop is CSASLHGTA.

The chain employs TRBV15 and TRBJ1-5; D uncertain. Germline assignment: CDR1 LNHNV and CDR2 YYDKDF (reference sequence). The length of the CDR3 is 14 residues. The V and J ends lost 2 bases and 0 bases respectively, with 5 bases between them. CDR3 sequence: CATSRRDSNQPQHF. In DNA, the CDR3 is TGTGCCACCAGCAGAAGGGATAGCAATCAGCCCCAGCATTTT.

V usage is TRBV2 and J usage is TRBJ2-2, with a tentative D call TRBD2 (5 bases). CDR3 length equals 14 residues. Germline loops: CDR1 SNHLY, CDR2 FYNNEI. The V end lost 6 bases, the J end lost 3 bases, and 11 bases lay between the germline ends. For the CDR3, the DNA is TGTGCCAGCAGGGTACTAGAGGACACCGGGGAGCTGTTTTTT. Protein product: CASRVLEDTGELFF.

The V gene is TRBV10-1, the J gene TRBJ1-3; 8 bases map to TRBD1. The CDR3 spans 14 residues. Germline V lookup: CDR1 WNHNN, CDR2 SYGVQD (reference sequence). The V and J ends lost 9 bases and 3 bases, in that order; junction bases with no gene match: 7. The CDR3 loop reads CARSRGPYGNTIYF. CDR3 coding DNA: TGCGCCAGGAGCAGGGGGCCGTATGGAAACACCATATATTTT.

Of note for this clone: An end of the junction does not agree with germline; a read error may underlie this. This chain links TRBV5-1 with TRBJ2-1, with D possibly TRBD2 on 5 matching bases. There are 14 residues in the CDR3. Germline CDR1 is SGHRS and CDR2 is YFSETQ. CDR3 region: CASTSEDLAGPRVF. CDR3 sequence (DNA): TGCGCCAGCACTTCCGAGGACTTGGCGGGCCCGAGGGTCTTC.

The CDR3 DNA reads as TGTGCCAGCAGCTCCCACTCAGGGTCCCTCTCCTACGAGCAGTACTTC. It specifies CASSSHSGSLSYEQYF. The J gene is TRBJ2-7, the V gene TRBV11-3, with a weak D call TRBD1 (5 bases). The V end was cut by 4 bases, the J end by 0 bases, with 16 bases between. The CDR3 sequence is 16 residues long. Per the germline V gene, CDR1 is SGHNT and CDR2 is YENEEA.

The V and J genes are TRBV6-7 and TRBJ2-2, with 9 bases aligning to TRBD2. TRBV6-7 is marked as an open reading frame, function uncertain. The CDR3 spans 16 residues. V trimming: 4 bases; J trimming: 8 bases; junction bases outside the gene matches: 11. The CDR3: CASSLLAGDLSGELFF. For the CDR3, the DNA is TGTGCCAGCAGTTTATTAGCGGGGGATCTGTCGGGGGAGCTGTTTTTT.

This chain links TRBV19 with TRBJ2-2; D is perhaps TRBD1 or TRBD2 (5 bases each). CDR3 length: 18 residues. Germline CDR1 reads LNHDA; CDR2 reads SQIVND (reference sequence). Trimming removed 2 bases from V and 0 bases from J, with 16 bases in between. The CDR3: CASSISLMGTANTGELFF. CDR3 bases: TGTGCCAGTAGTATATCCTTAATGGGGACGGCGAACACCGGGGAGCTGTTTTTT.

The chain uses TRBV6-2 or TRBV6-3 and TRBJ1-5; 7 bases are shared with TRBD1. Germline V gene data show CDR1 as MNHEY and CDR2 as SVGEGT. This CDR3 has 18 amino acids. Unmatched junction bases numbered 15, after V lost 4 bases and J lost 3 bases. The DNA for the CDR3 is TGTGCCAGCAGTTCCGCTCCAGGGGGGGGAAAGGCCAATCAGCCCCAGCATTTT. Translated, it gives CASSSAPGGGKANQPQHF.

V gene TRBV27 combines with J gene TRBJ2-7; D uncertain. The CDR3 loop spans 15 amino acids. Deletions cut 3 bases from V and 2 bases from J, with 14 bases between. Germline V CDR1 and CDR2: MNHEY, SMNVEV (reference sequence). The CDR3 sequence: CASSFQAGQAYEQYF. The CDR3 DNA reads TGTGCCAGCAGTTTTCAAGCCGGCCAGGCCTACGAGCAGTACTTC.

The chain is built from TRBV6-6 and TRBJ1-1, with TRBD1 identical over 7 bases. The CDR3 loop spans 16 amino acids. Germline assignment: CDR1 MNHNY and CDR2 SVGAGI (reference sequence). Trimming at V came to 6 bases and at J to 2 bases, leaving 12 bases not matched to a gene. For the CDR3, the DNA is TGTGCCAGCAGGCTACTGTGGGACAGATTAAACACTGAAGCTTTCTTT. Residues: CASRLLWDRLNTEAFF.

The V and J genes are TRBV3-1 (or the pseudogene TRBV3-2) and TRBJ1-3, with TRBD1 matching over 9 bases. The CDR3 covers 15 residues. The V and J ends lost 5 bases and 4 bases, in that order; junction bases with no gene match: 6. Germline CDR1 LGHDT, CDR2 YNNKEL (reference sequence). The CDR3 DNA is TGTGCCAGCAGCTGGACCGGGACAGGGGGAAACACCATATATTTT. Amino acids: CASSWTGTGGNTIYF.

The chain employs TRBV5-8 and TRBJ2-5, with 9 bases aligning to TRBD1. V shed 7 bases, J shed 1 base, and the junction held 2 bases outside the gene matches. The CDR3 extends over 13 amino acids. Germline CDR1 and CDR2: SGHTS and YDEGEE. CDR3 in amino acids: CASRDRVQETQYF. The CDR3 region has the DNA TGTGCCAGCCGGGACAGGGTCCAAGAGACCCAGTACTTC.

V and J are TRBV19 and TRBJ1-5, with 7 bases identical to TRBD1. The CDR3 is 13 residues long. Germline values: CDR1 LNHDA, CDR2 SQIVND (reference sequence). V shed 6 bases, J shed 4 bases, and the junction held 3 bases outside the gene matches. The CDR3 DNA follows: TGTGCCAGTAGCGCACAGGGGAATCAGCCCCAGCATTTT. Encoded protein: CASSAQGNQPQHF.

This chain connects TRBV7-8 to TRBJ1-2, with D unclear. CDR3 length: 15 residues. The V gene lost 2 bases and the J gene lost 5 bases, with 15 bases spanning the gap. In germline, CDR1 is SGHVS, CDR2 FQNEAQ. The CDR3 sequence is CASSLSSRPDYGYTF. The DNA of the CDR3 is TGTGCCAGCAGCTTATCCTCCAGGCCCGATTATGGCTACACCTTC.

The genes are TRBV3-1 (or the pseudogene TRBV3-2) and TRBJ1-1, with 12 bases identical to TRBD1. V lost 0 bases to trimming and J lost 10 bases; unmatched junction nucleotides: 9. This CDR3 spans 16 amino acids. Germline V CDR1 and CDR2: LGHDT, YNNKEL (reference sequence). The CDR3 nucleotides read TGTGCCAGCAGCCAAGATTTGGTAGGGGACAGGGGGCCAGCTTTCTTT. This codes for CASSQDLVGDRGPAFF.

CDR3 region: CASSQPRLGDYGYTF. The CDR3 DNA reads TGCGCCAGCAGCCAGCCAAGATTAGGGGACTATGGCTACACCTTC. The genes are TRBV4-1 and TRBJ1-2; D is perhaps TRBD1 (5 bases). The V end lost 3 bases, the J end lost 3 bases, and 14 bases lay between the germline ends. The V gene's germline CDR1 is MGHRA and CDR2 YSYEKL. The CDR3 has 15 amino acids.